A selection of T cell receptor beta chains follows, all from one sample in a study of CD8 T cells in Susac syndrome. TCRdb reprocessed the immunoSEQ multiplex PCR reads with MiXCR, giving one entry per CDR3 protein. The sample lists roughly 120,000 distinct CDR3 sequences, roughly 94% occurring once. Material for sequencing was CD4+ T cells from PBMCs. All receptors derive from a human donor with multiple sclerosis. The CDR3 runs from the conserved cysteine through the conserved F or W. The D gene is left open where the match is weak. A clone size is listed for some rows: how often the clone was seen (once, few, many), or a class if it is expanded.

d_call | clone_size | j_call | v_call | cdr3_nt | cdr3_aa
. | . | TRBJ2-2 | TRBV24-1 | TGTGCCACCTCGGGACCGGGGGCGTCGACCACCGGGGAGCTGTTTTTT | CATSGPGASTTGELFF
TRBD2 | . | TRBJ2-2 | TRBV12-3/TRBV12-4 | TGTGCCAGCAGTCGTAGCGGGAGCGGCGGGGAGCTGTTTTTT | CASSRSGSGGELFF
TRBD1 | . | TRBJ1-2 | TRBV20-1 | TGCAGTGCTACCTTGGACAGGGGACATGGCTACACCTTC | CSATLDRGHGYTF
. | . | TRBJ2-1 | TRBV20-1 | TGCAGTGCTAGATTTTTGGGTGGGACTGAGCAGTTCTTC | CSARFLGGTEQFF
. | . | TRBJ1-2 | TRBV4-3 | TGCGCCAGCAGCCAACTAGCGGTCACTAACTATGGCTACACCTTC | CASSQLAVTNYGYTF
. | . | TRBJ1-1 | TRBV20-1 | TGCAGTGCTAGAGGCTCTTCGAACACTGAAGCTTTCTTT | CSARGSSNTEAFF
. | . | TRBJ2-3 | TRBV7-2 | TGTGCCAGCAGCTTAAGCACCGACCGGGCGGATACGCAGTATTTT | CASSLSTDRADTQYF
. | . | TRBJ1-1 | TRBV20-1 | TGCAGTGTCCCCCCGGCCACCCCCACTGAAGCTTTCTTT | CSVPPATPTEAFF
. | once | TRBJ1-1 | TRBV6-2/TRBV6-3 | TGTGCCAGCAGTTACGGCTGGGGTAAAAGCACTGAAGCTTTCTTT | CASSYGWGKSTEAFF
. | . | TRBJ1-5 | TRBV4-3 | TGCGCCAGCAGCCAAGGCAGGGCTGGCAATCAGCCCCAGCATTTT | CASSQGRAGNQPQHF
. | . | TRBJ2-7 | TRBV3-1 | TGTGCCAGCAGCCCTGGTACTGCAATAGGCGAGCAGTACTTC | CASSPGTAIGEQYF
TRBD1 | . | TRBJ1-4 | TRBV19 | TGTGCCAGTAGTAGACAGGGGGCGCAGGAAGAAAAACTGTTTTTT | CASSRQGAQEEKLFF
. | . | TRBJ2-7 | TRBV28 | TGTGCCAGCACCGGGACAATAGCCTACGAGCAGTACTTC | CASTGTIAYEQYF
. | . | TRBJ1-1 | TRBV29-1 | TGCAGCGTCGTACAGGGAGGGACTGAAGCTTTCTTT | CSVVQGGTEAFF
. | . | TRBJ2-6 | TRBV6-1 | TGTGCCAGCCTTATAGACGGGGCTCTCTCTGGGGCCAACGTCCTGACTTTC | CASLIDGALSGANVLTF
. | . | TRBJ1-5 | TRBV5-6 | TGTGCCAGCAGCTCGGGACGCGTCCTACGGAATCAGCCCCAGCATTTT | CASSSGRVLRNQPQHF
. | . | TRBJ2-1 | TRBV3-1 | TGTGCCAGCAGCCAAGATCTGGTAGTTAGGCAGTTCTTC | CASSQDLVVRQFF
TRBD1 | . | TRBJ1-2 | TRBV6-2/TRBV6-3 | TGTGCCAGCAGTGGACAGGGGATTGTCTATGGCTACACCTTC | CASSGQGIVYGYTF
. | . | TRBJ1-2 | TRBV4-2 | TGTGCCAGCAGCCAAGTTGGGGGGAGTAGCTATGGCTACACCTTC | CASSQVGGSSYGYTF
TRBD2 | . | TRBJ2-1 | TRBV5-1 | TGCGCCAGCAGCCGTGAGCGGGAGACCGGTGAGCAGTTCTTC | CASSRERETGEQFF